A single sample gave rise to the 11 T cell receptor beta chains below, sequenced in a study of tumor-infiltrating lymphocytes in primary liver carcinoma (dated by TCRdb to between 2016 and 2019). Total RNA and DNA were co-extracted from approximately 20-30 mg of bulk tissue with the AllPrep DNA/RNA mini kit, without cell sorting. The sample was run on an Illumina HiSeq 2500. Using a constant-region primer and ProtoScript II reverse transcriptase, TCRbeta-specific cDNA was reverse-transcribed from 400 to 550 ng total RNA. Three nested multiplex PCR rounds, following a slightly modified ARM-PCR procedure, were used to build the TCRbeta libraries. The first two PCR rounds used multiplex TRBV1-TRBV30 forward primers with a Cbeta reverse primer, each for 10 cycles. TCRdb itself trimmed the public reads at Q25 with fastp, ran MiXCR and retained productive beta chains. Duplicate CDR3 protein sequences are folded into a single record with the most common DNA and genes. The sample data list tens of thousands of distinct CDR3 sequences, and 72% of these were observed just once. The top ten clones comprise 19% of the sample.

Specimen: liver tumor tissue from sampling region 1. According to the study, the label for this sample's cell subset or site signals: tumor region T1, superior pole. These receptors originate from a man aged 40-55 years with primary liver carcinoma and hepatitis B virus infection.

The sample holds many counts of this clonotype. The rearrangement joins TRBV5-4 to TRBJ2-7; TRBD1 aligns across 8 bases. The V gene end was trimmed by 3 bases and the J gene end by 1 base; junction bases not matched to a gene: 12. CDR3 length: 17 residues. Germline lookup yields CDR1 SGHNT and CDR2 YYREEE (reference sequence). For the CDR3, the DNA is TGTGCCAGCAGCTCCGCGGGACAGGCATCCTCATCCTACGAGCAGTACTTC. This codes for CASSSAGQASSSYEQYF.

The chain is built from TRBV4-2 and TRBJ2-3; 7 nucleotides match TRBD1. Germline CDR1 LGHNA, CDR2 YNFKEQ. The V segment lost 4 bases and the J segment 4 bases; nucleotides outside the gene matches: 8. The CDR3 spans 15 residues. CDR3 in DNA: TGTGCCAGCAGCCTACCGAGAACAGGGGCAGATACGCAGTATTTT. Amino acids: CASSLPRTGADTQYF.

Remarks on this clonotype: This CDR3 fails to terminate in the conserved phenylalanine or tryptophan, so it likely reflects a read error. The V gene is TRBV5-5, the J gene TRBJ2-1; the D is unclear. The germline CDR1 and CDR2 sequences are SGHKS and YYEKEE (reference sequence). The length of the CDR3 is 13 residues. Trimming removed 0 bases at V and 4 bases at J, with 5 bases between. CDR3 region: CASSLDSYNEQFS. The CDR3 coding sequence is TGTGCCAGCAGCTTGGACTCATACAATGAGCAGTTCTCC.

This clonotype was counted ten times or more. This chain connects TRBV5-6 to TRBJ1-4, with D uncertain. Looked up from germline, CDR1 is SGHDT and CDR2 is YYEEEE. The CDR3 loop spans 14 amino acids. The V end was cut by 1 base, the J end by 7 bases, with 11 bases between. The CDR3 sequence: CASSLKGTAEKLFF. The DNA of the CDR3 is TGTGCCAGCAGCTTGAAGGGCACGGCTGAAAAACTGTTTTTT.

In regard to this clonotype: The junction departs from the called germline gene at one end, perhaps through a read error. In nucleotides, the CDR3 is TGCGCCAGCATCCAAGGTCTTAGGTCCTACAATGAGCAGTTCTTC. This sequence encodes CASIQGLRSYNEQFF. The chain couples TRBV14 to TRBJ2-1, with no clear D. Germline assignment: CDR1 SGHDN and CDR2 FVKESK. The CDR3 totals 15 residues.

The V call is TRBV18, the J call TRBJ1-2, with D perhaps matching TRBD1 (6 bases). Germline V CDR1 and CDR2: KGHSH, LQKENI. The V and J ends lost 2 bases and 4 bases respectively, with 20 bases between them. The CDR3 runs 17 residues. The DNA for the CDR3 is TGTGCCAGCTCACCAGGAGGGGGTGCCAGTTTATTCTATGGCTACACCTTC. It is translated as CASSPGGGASLFYGYTF.

Many counts were recorded for this clonotype. The CDR3 sequence: CSVTVGVKNIQYF. In nucleotides, the CDR3 is TGCAGCGTCACGGTGGGCGTAAAAAACATTCAGTACTTC. The chain joins TRBV29-1 to TRBJ2-4; D is ambiguous. Per germline, CDR1 SQVTM and CDR2 ANQGSEA. V lost 6 bases to trimming and J lost 4 bases, with 13 bases between them. CDR3 length equals 13 residues.

About this clonotype: The junction and the germline gene differ at one end; a read error may be behind it. This rearrangement joins TRBV11-2 to TRBJ1-1, with 8 bases lining up with TRBD1. This CDR3 spans 15 amino acids. Germline CDR1 reads SGHAT; CDR2 reads FQNNGV. CDR3 amino acids: CASSSMQGANTVVIF. Written as DNA, the CDR3 is TGTGCCAGCAGTTCAATGCAGGGGGCGAACACTGTAGTTATCTTT.

A word on this clonotype: Because it lacks the conserved phenylalanine or tryptophan at the end, this CDR3 is likely a read error. V usage is TRBV16 and J usage is TRBJ1-5, with 7 bases aligning to TRBD1. The germline CDR1 and CDR2 sequences are KGHSY and FQNENV. With 6 bases clipped from V and 7 bases from J, the junction kept 12 bases outside the gene matches. This CDR3 region has 15 residues. The CDR3 DNA reads TGTGCCAGCAGTCCCAATTCGGGACAGCGGCAGCCCCAGCATTTA. Amino acids: CASSPNSGQRQPQHL.

Concerning this clonotype: At one boundary the junction diverges from the germline segment, which might be a read error. The rearrangement joins TRBV7-9 to TRBJ2-7, with D unresolved. Per the germline V gene, CDR1 is SEHNR and CDR2 is FQNEAQ (reference sequence). This CDR3 is built from 15 residues. The CDR3 region is CASSLAGTIYNEQYF. The CDR3 nucleotides read TGTGCAAGCAGCTTAGCTGGCACGATCTACAACGAGCAGTACTTC. Together with reference TRBV7-9 and TRBJ2-7, the CDR3 gives the full variable domain: DTGVSQNPRHKITKRGQNVTFRCDPISEHNRLYWYRQTLGQGPEFLTYFQNEAQLEKSRLLSDRFSAERPKGSFSTLEIQRTEQGDSAMYLCASSLAGTIYNEQYFGPGTRLTVT.

The chain recombines TRBV10-1 with TRBJ2-7, with 7 bases that match TRBD1. The V gene's germline CDR1 is WNHNN and CDR2 SYGVQD (reference sequence). The CDR3 runs 14 residues. The J segment lost 3 bases and the V segment lost 5 bases, leaving 7 bases of the junction unmatched. The CDR3 is CASSKNRGGYEQYF. Here the CDR3 DNA reads TGCGCCAGCAGTAAGAACAGGGGTGGCTACGAGCAGTACTTC.